Below, one T cell receptor beta chain is given with its context. Its cognate antigen is unknown. It was with 60 Vbeta and 13 Jbeta primers that the PCR ran. Using immunoSEQ multiplex PCR, the repertoire was profiled, and TCRdb retains in-frame clones only, with some absent. The sample yields 170,000 or so clones, 75% to 85% seen once. V dropped 0 bases and J dropped 1; count of bases not matched to a gene: 5. CDR3 length equals 17 residues. Germline CDR1 reads MNHEY; CDR2 reads SMNVEV (reference sequence). These data come from a study of cytomegalovirus exposure and HLA in healthy donors. The study, taken as a whole, reports: Relative to equally common others, HLA-associated TCR beta chains showed greater clonal expansion in a later analysis. The study labeled 150 or so TCR beta chains cytomegalovirus-associated.

V is TRBV27 and J is TRBJ2-4; 8 bases line up with TRBD2. This TCR was recovered from a man younger than 45 in good health and CMV-seropositive. The sample consisted of PBMCs. Here the CDR3 DNA reads TGTGCCAGCAGTTTATCGGGGGCTAGCGGGGCCAAAAACATTCAGTACTTC. Translating gives CASSLSGASGAKNIQYF.